Below are 14 T cell receptor beta chains sequenced from a single sample in a study of graft-versus-host responses after intestinal transplantation. Assay: immunoSEQ multiplex PCR; the TCRdb copy retains only in-frame clones and omits some. The sample contains around 13,000 clones, around 40% of which appear only once. The material was alloreactive CD4+ T cells from a mixed lymphocyte reaction culture, obtained before intestinal transplant. The subset denotes: CFSE-low proliferating T cells sorted from approximately 6-day pre-transplant mixed lymphocyte reaction (GvH or HvG direction). These receptors were collected from a human patient who received an intestinal transplant.

The CDR3 DNA reads TGTGCCAGCTCACCGGGGAATCCGGGGGGCGAGCAGTACTTC. It translates to CASSPGNPGGEQYF. The chain links TRBV18 to TRBJ2-7; 7 positions agree with TRBD2. J lost 6 bases, V lost 3 bases, and 8 bases had no gene match. This CDR3 region has 14 residues. Germline-derived CDR1 and CDR2 are KGHSH and LQKENI.

The chain couples TRBV5-5 to TRBJ2-1; 8 bases are shared with TRBD2. Per germline, CDR1 SGHKS and CDR2 YYEKEE (reference sequence). V dropped 4 bases and J dropped 2; count of bases not matched to a gene: 8. CDR3 size: 16 residues. The DNA for the CDR3 is TGTGCCAGCAGCGGAGGAAGCGGGAGAACCTACAATGAGCAGTTCTTC. This gives the protein CASSGGSGRTYNEQFF.

The chain combines TRBV27 with TRBJ2-3, with 8 bases fitting TRBD1. Germline V gene lookup returns CDR1 MNHEY and CDR2 SMNVEV (reference sequence). The CDR3 runs to 14 residues. The V gene end was trimmed by 1 base and the J gene end by 9 bases; junction bases not matched to a gene: 6. The DNA for the CDR3 is TGTGCCAGCAGTTTATTCCGTGGACAGGGAACGCAGTATTTT. Protein product: CASSLFRGQGTQYF.

The chain is built from TRBV18 and TRBJ1-4; 8 positions match TRBD1. V lost 4 bases, J lost 11 bases, and 6 bases stayed unmatched. Germline values: CDR1 KGHSH, CDR2 LQKENI. The CDR3 is made up of 13 amino acids. The CDR3 spells CASSRQGADKLFF. Written as DNA, the CDR3 is TGTGCCAGCTCACGGCAGGGGGCTGACAAACTGTTTTTT.

The chain links TRBV6-5 to TRBJ2-3; maybe TRBD2 (5 bases). The ends were cut back, 2 bases at V and 0 bases at J, with 9 bases in the middle. Per germline, CDR1 MNHEY and CDR2 SVGAGI. The CDR3 length is 15 residues. The CDR3 here is CASSYRGISTDTQYF. In nucleotides, the CDR3 is TGTGCCAGCAGTTACCGAGGGATAAGCACAGATACGCAGTATTTT.

In its sample, this clone was seen a few times. The gene calls are TRBV4-3 and TRBJ2-3, with 7 bases lining up with TRBD2. The germline gives CDR1 LGHNA, CDR2 YSLEER. This CDR3 has 17 amino acids. Losses at the gene ends were 0 bases for V and 2 bases for J; bases not matched to a gene: 8. The CDR3 protein is CASSQEVASGATDTQYF. Here the CDR3 DNA reads TGCGCCAGCAGCCAAGAGGTGGCTAGCGGAGCCACAGATACGCAGTATTTT.

The chain combines TRBV23-1 with TRBJ1-6; maybe TRBD1 (6 bases). TRBV23-1 is flagged as an ORF with uncertain function. Trimming cost V 6 bases and J 16 bases, with 22 bases left between them. The CDR3 covers 14 residues. The CDR3 nucleotides read TGCGCCAGCAGGCCCTGGACAGAGGTGCCCTCTCTCCACTTT. This codes for CASRPWTEVPSLHF.

This clone turned up a few times. The genes are TRBV27 and TRBJ1-6; 7 positions agree with TRBD1. This CDR3 comprises 17 residues. Looked up from germline, CDR1 is MNHEY and CDR2 is SMNVEV (reference sequence). V was pared by 3 bases and J by 7 bases, with 12 bases of the junction left unmatched. The DNA for the CDR3 is TGTGCCAGCAGTTTCCTACCTTCTGACAGGGCCAATTCACCCCTCCACTTT. This codes for CASSFLPSDRANSPLHF.

The sample holds a few counts of this clone. The chain employs TRBV12-2 and TRBJ1-1. TRBV12-2 represents a pseudogene. The CDR3 contains 15 residues. The CDR3, as DNA: TGTGCAAGTCGCTTAGTATGCGAACGGAACACTGAAGCTTTCTTT. Translated, it gives CASRLVCERNTEAFF.

The chain combines TRBV2 with TRBJ2-7, with 15 bases lining up with TRBD2. From germline, CDR1 is SNHLY and CDR2 FYNNEI. Losses at the gene ends were 6 bases for V and 2 bases for J; bases not matched to a gene: 8. The CDR3 runs 17 residues. CDR3 amino acids: CASRAGLAGGYTYEQYF. CDR3 sequence (DNA): TGTGCCAGCAGAGCGGGACTAGCGGGGGGATATACCTACGAGCAGTACTTC.

This rearrangement joins TRBV5-1 to TRBJ1-4, with D perhaps matching TRBD1 (6 bases). The CDR3 length is 12 residues. Deletions cut 4 bases from V and 7 bases from J, with 8 bases between. Germline V gene data show CDR1 as SGHRS and CDR2 as YFSETQ. CDR3 region: CASSGQFEKLFF. The DNA for the CDR3 is TGCGCCAGCAGCGGACAGTTTGAAAAACTGTTTTTT.

V and J are TRBV19 and TRBJ2-3; maybe TRBD2 (6 bases). Trimming cost V 7 bases and J 1 base, with 12 bases left between them. The CDR3 covers 14 residues. Germline assignment: CDR1 LNHDA and CDR2 SQIVND (reference sequence). The CDR3 region is CASKDGGRTDTQYF. CDR3 sequence (DNA): TGTGCCAGTAAAGACGGGGGACGCACAGATACGCAGTATTTT.

V usage is TRBV9 and J usage is TRBJ1-6; no clear D gene. Per the germline V gene, CDR1 is SGDLS and CDR2 is YYNGEE. The CDR3 loop spans 13 amino acids. V gave up 0 bases and J gave up 6 bases, with 4 bases separating them. CDR3 residues: CASSVESNSPLHF. CDR3 sequence (DNA): TGTGCCAGCAGCGTAGAGAGTAATTCACCCCTCCACTTT.

J is TRBJ1-1 and V is TRBV19, with D hard to call. Between the trimmed V and J ends, which lost 1 base and 0 bases, there was a span of 6 bases. Germline V CDR1 and CDR2: LNHDA, SQIVND (reference sequence). This CDR3 region has 14 residues. In DNA form, the CDR3 reads TGTGCCAGTAGTATAGGCGGGATGAACACTGAAGCTTTCTTT. Its protein product is CASSIGGMNTEAFF.